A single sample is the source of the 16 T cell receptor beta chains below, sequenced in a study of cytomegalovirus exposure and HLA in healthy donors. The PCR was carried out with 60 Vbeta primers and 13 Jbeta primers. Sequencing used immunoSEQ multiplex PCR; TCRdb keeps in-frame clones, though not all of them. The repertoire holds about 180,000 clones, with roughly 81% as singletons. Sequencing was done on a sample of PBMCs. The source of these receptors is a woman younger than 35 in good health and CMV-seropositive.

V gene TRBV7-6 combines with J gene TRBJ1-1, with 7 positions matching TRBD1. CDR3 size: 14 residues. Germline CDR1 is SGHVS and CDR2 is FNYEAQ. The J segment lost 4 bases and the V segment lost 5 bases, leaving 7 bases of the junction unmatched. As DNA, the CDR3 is TGTGCCAGCAGCGCCGGGACAGCTCTCACTGAAGCTTTCTTT. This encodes CASSAGTALTEAFF.

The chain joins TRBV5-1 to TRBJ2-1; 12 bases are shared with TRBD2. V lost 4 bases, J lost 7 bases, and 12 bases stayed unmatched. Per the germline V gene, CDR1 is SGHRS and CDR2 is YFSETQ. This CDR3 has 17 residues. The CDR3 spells CASSRPPSGGAQNEQFF. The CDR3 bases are TGCGCCAGCAGCAGGCCTCCTAGCGGGGGGGCGCAGAATGAGCAGTTCTTC.

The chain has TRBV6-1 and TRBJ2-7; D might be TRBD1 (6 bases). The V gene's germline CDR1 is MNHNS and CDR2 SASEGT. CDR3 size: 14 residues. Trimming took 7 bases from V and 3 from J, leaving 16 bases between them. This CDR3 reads CASILKGDGYEQYF. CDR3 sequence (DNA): TGTGCCAGCATCTTAAAGGGGGACGGCTACGAGCAGTACTTC.

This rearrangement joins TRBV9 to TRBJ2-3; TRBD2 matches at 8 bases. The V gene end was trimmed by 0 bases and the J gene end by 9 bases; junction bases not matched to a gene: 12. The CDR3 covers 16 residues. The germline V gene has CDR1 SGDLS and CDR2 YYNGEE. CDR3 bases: TGTGCCAGCAGCGTAGCTTTGGAGCGGGGGACGGGAACGCAGTATTTT. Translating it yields CASSVALERGTGTQYF.

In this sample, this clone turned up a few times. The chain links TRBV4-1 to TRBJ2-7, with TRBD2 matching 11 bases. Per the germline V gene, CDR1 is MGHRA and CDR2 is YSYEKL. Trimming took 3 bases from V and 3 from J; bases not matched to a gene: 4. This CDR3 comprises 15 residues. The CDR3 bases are TGCGCCAGCAGCCATCCTAGCGGGGGGATCTACGAGCAGTACTTC. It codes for CASSHPSGGIYEQYF.

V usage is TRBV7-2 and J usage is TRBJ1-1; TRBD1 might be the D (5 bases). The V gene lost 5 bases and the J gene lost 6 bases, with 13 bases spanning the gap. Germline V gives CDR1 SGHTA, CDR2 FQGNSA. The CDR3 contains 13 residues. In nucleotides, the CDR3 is TGTGCCAGCAGCGGGCTTAGGGGCGCTGAAGCTTTCTTT. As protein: CASSGLRGAEAFF.

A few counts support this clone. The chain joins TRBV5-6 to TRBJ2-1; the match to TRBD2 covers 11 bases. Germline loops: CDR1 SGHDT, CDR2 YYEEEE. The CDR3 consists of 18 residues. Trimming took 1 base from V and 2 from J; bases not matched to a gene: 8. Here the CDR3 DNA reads TGTGCCAGCAGCTTGAGGCTAGCGGGGGGACATACCTACAATGAGCAGTTCTTC. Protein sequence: CASSLRLAGGHTYNEQFF.

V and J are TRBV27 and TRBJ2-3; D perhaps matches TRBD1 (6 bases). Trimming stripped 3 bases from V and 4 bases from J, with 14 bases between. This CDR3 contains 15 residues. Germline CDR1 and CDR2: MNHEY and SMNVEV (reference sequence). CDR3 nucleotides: TGTGCCAGCAGTTTGGCAGGGGTCTATCCAGATACGCAGTATTTT. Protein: CASSLAGVYPDTQYF.

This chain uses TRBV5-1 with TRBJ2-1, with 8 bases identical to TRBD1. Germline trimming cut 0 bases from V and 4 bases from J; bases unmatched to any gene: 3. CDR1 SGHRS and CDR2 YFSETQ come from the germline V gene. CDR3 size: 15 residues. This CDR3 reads CASSLGQGAYNEQFF. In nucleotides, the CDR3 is TGCGCCAGCAGCTTGGGGCAGGGGGCATACAATGAGCAGTTCTTC.

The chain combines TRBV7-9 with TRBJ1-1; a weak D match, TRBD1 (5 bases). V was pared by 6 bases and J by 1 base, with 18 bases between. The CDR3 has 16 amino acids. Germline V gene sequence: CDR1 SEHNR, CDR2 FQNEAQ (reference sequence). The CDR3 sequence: CASRLRDSQANTEAFF. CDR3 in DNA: TGTGCCAGCAGGCTTAGGGACTCCCAAGCGAACACTGAAGCTTTCTTT.

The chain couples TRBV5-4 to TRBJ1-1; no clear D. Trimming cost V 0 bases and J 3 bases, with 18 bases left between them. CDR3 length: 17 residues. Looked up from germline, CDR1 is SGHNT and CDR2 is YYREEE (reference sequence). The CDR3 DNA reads TGTGCCAGCAGCTTGGAGGTGGGCGGGGTGATGGACACTGAAGCTTTCTTT. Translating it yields CASSLEVGGVMDTEAFF. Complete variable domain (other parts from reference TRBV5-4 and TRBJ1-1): ETGVTQSPTHLIKTRGQQVTLRCSSQSGHNTVSWYQQALGQGPQFIFQYYREEENGRGNFPPRFSGLQFPNYSSELNVNALELDDSALYLCASSLEVGGVMDTEAFFGQGTRLTVV.

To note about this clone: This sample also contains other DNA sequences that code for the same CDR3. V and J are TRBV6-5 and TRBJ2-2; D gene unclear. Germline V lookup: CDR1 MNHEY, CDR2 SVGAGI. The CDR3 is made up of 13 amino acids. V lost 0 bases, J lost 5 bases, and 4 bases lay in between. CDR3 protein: CASSYSRTGELFF. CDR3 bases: TGTGCCAGCAGTTACTCCAGAACCGGGGAGCTGTTTTTT.

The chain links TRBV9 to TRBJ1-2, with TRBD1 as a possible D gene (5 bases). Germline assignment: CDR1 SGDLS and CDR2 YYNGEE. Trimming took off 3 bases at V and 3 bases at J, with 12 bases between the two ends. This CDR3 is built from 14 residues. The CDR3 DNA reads TGTGCCAGCAGCGCTTTTATCAGGGACTATGGCTACACCTTC. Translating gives CASSAFIRDYGYTF. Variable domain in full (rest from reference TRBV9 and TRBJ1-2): DSGVTQTPKHLITATGQRVTLRCSPRSGDLSVYWYQQSLDQGLQFLIQYYNGEERAKGNILERFSAQQFPDLHSELNLSSLELGDSALYFCASSAFIRDYGYTFGSGTRLTVV.

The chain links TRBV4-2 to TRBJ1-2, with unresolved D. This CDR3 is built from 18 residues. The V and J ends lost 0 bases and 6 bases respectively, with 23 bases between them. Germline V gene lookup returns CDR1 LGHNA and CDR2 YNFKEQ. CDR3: CASSQEPTVLFGPDGYTF. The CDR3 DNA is TGTGCCAGCAGCCAAGAACCAACAGTTTTATTCGGTCCTGATGGCTACACCTTC.

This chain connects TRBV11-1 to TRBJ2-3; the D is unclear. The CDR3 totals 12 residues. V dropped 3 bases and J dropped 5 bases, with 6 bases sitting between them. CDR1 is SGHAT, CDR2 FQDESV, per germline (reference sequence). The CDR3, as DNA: TGTGCCAGCAGCTTCGTCGGAGATACGCAGTATTTT. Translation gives CASSFVGDTQYF.

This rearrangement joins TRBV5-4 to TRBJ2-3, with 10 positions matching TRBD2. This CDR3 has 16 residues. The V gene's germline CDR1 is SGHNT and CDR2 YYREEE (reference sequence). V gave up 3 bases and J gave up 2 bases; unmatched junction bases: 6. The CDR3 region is CASSYRLAGVTDTQYF. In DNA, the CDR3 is TGTGCCAGCAGCTACAGGCTAGCGGGGGTCACAGATACGCAGTATTTT.